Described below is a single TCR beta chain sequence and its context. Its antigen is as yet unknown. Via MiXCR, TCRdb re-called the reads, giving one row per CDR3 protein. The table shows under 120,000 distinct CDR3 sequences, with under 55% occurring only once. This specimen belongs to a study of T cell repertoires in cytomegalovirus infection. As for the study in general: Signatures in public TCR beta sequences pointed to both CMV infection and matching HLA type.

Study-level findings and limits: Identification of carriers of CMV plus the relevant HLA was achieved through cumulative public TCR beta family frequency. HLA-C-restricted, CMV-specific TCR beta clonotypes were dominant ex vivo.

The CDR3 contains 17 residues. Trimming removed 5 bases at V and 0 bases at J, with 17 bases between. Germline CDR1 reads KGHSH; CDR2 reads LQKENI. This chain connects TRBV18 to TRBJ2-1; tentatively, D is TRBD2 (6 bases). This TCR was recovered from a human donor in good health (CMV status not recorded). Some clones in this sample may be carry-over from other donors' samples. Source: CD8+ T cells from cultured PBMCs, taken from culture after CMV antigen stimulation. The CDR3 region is CASSGGTTDSSYNEQFF. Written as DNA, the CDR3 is TGTGCCAGCTCAGGAGGGACGACCGATAGCTCCTACAATGAGCAGTTCTTC.